A single sample is the source of the 30 T cell receptor beta chains below, sequenced in a study of shared clonotypes between healthy human individuals. Profiled with immunoSEQ multiplex PCR; TCRdb holds only in-frame clones, not every one. The repertoire includes some 1,400,000 clones, about 96% of them detected once, and approximately 1.2% sits in the top ten. The sequenced sample was naive CD4+ T cells sorted from blood. Stated subset: CD45RA+ positively selected. These receptors all come from a young man in good health.

The rearrangement uses TRBV5-4 and TRBJ2-5; D gene uncertain. Germline V gives CDR1 SGHNT, CDR2 YYREEE (reference sequence). Trimming removed 3 bases at V and 9 bases at J, with 15 bases between. There are 13 residues in the CDR3. CDR3 in DNA: TGTGCCAGCAGCTCCGGGTCGATAGTTCCCCAGTACTTC. As protein: CASSSGSIVPQYF.

The chain uses TRBV6-1 and TRBJ1-2; 11 bases fit TRBD1. The germline V gene encodes CDR1 MNHNS and CDR2 SASEGT. This CDR3 contains 15 residues. With V trimmed by 6 bases and J by 6 bases, 9 bases remained unmatched. This chain's CDR3 is CASRTRDRGIHGYTF. CDR3 coding DNA: TGTGCCAGCAGGACCAGGGACAGGGGGATCCATGGCTACACCTTC.

This rearrangement joins TRBV4-1 to TRBJ1-5; D not certain. V dropped 0 bases and J dropped 0 bases, with 9 bases sitting between them. CDR3 length equals 16 residues. Germline V gene lookup returns CDR1 MGHRA and CDR2 YSYEKL. The CDR3 DNA is TGCGCCAGCAGCCAAGATGGGCCAGCTAGCAATCAGCCCCAGCATTTT. This encodes CASSQDGPASNQPQHF.

The rearrangement uses TRBV28 and TRBJ1-1; D remains ambiguous. The germline gives CDR1 MDHEN, CDR2 SYDVKM. The V gene lost 6 bases and the J gene lost 1 base, with 9 bases spanning the gap. This CDR3 region has 13 residues. The CDR3 protein is CASRPVKNTEAFF. CDR3 nucleotides: TGTGCCAGCAGGCCCGTTAAGAACACTGAAGCTTTCTTT.

The rearrangement joins TRBV29-1 to TRBJ2-1, with D perhaps TRBD2 (5 bases). Trimming took 6 bases from V and 5 from J, leaving 14 bases between them. CDR1 SQVTM and CDR2 ANQGSEA come from the germline V gene. This CDR3 is built from 13 residues. CDR3 DNA: TGCAGCGTGGGGAGTAGTAGCCACAATGAGCAGTTCTTC. This codes for CSVGSSSHNEQFF.

The chain employs TRBV11-2 and TRBJ2-7; 7 bases are shared with TRBD1. The trim removed 8 bases at V and 1 base at J, leaving 23 bases unmatched. The germline V gene encodes CDR1 SGHAT and CDR2 FQNNGV. The CDR3 is made up of 19 amino acids. The CDR3 loop reads CASFPLRGQVESGSYEQYF. The CDR3 DNA is TGTGCCAGCTTCCCCCTACGAGGACAGGTCGAATCGGGGTCCTACGAGCAGTACTTC. Filled out from reference TRBV11-2 and TRBJ2-7, the complete variable domain reads EAGVAQSPRYKIIEKRQSVAFWCNPISGHATLYWYQQILGQGPKLLIQFQNNGVVDDSQLPKDRFSAERLKGVDSTLKIQPAKLEDSAVYLCASFPLRGQVESGSYEQYFGPGTRLTVT.

The chain combines TRBV28 with TRBJ2-7; D is perhaps TRBD1 (7 bases). In germline, CDR1 is MDHEN, CDR2 SYDVKM. The CDR3 length is 15 residues. V lost 4 bases and J lost 2, with 15 bases in between. CDR3 loop: CASSWPSRGAYEQYF. In DNA, the CDR3 is TGTGCCAGCAGTTGGCCGAGCAGGGGGGCCTACGAGCAGTACTTC.

The chain uses TRBV14 and TRBJ2-1; D possibly corresponds to TRBD1 (6 bases). The CDR3 sequence is 15 residues long. From germline, CDR1 is SGHDN and CDR2 FVKESK. V was shortened by 3 bases and J by 5 bases, with 14 bases between the two germline ends. CDR3 loop: CASSHMQGLDNEQFF. As DNA, the CDR3 is TGTGCCAGCAGCCATATGCAGGGGCTGGACAATGAGCAGTTCTTC.

The chain employs TRBV18 and TRBJ2-3; no reliable D call. The CDR3 covers 16 residues. Germline-derived CDR1 and CDR2 are KGHSH and LQKENI. The V end was cut by 6 bases, the J end by 4 bases, with 20 bases between. The CDR3 DNA reads TGTGCCAGCTCGCTACTTAGCCGCCGTGGACCAGATACGCAGTATTTT. Protein product: CASSLLSRRGPDTQYF.

The J gene is TRBJ2-3, the V gene TRBV12-5, with a tentative D call TRBD2 (5 bases). The CDR3 covers 14 residues. Trimming pared 1 base from V and 8 bases from J, leaving 13 bases between. The germline V gene encodes CDR1 LGHNT and CDR2 FRNRAP. DNA for the CDR3: TGTGCTAGTGGTTTGGATCGTATAGGAGGTACGCAGTATTTT. This gives the protein CASGLDRIGGTQYF.

This rearrangement joins TRBV19 to TRBJ1-5, with a weak D call TRBD1 (5 bases). CDR1 and CDR2 (germline): LNHDA, SQIVND (reference sequence). This CDR3 is built from 15 residues. V gave up 7 bases and J gave up 3 bases, with 16 bases separating them. Here the CDR3 DNA reads TGTGCCAGTACCGACCTTCAGGGATACAATCAGCCCCAGCATTTT. This encodes CASTDLQGYNQPQHF. Full variable domain (rest looked up from reference TRBV19 and TRBJ1-5): DGGITQSPKYLFRKEGQNVTLSCEQNLNHDAMYWYRQDPGQGLRLIYYSQIVNDFQKGDIAEGYSVSREKKESFPLTVTSAQKNPTAFYLCASTDLQGYNQPQHFGDGTRLSIL.

The chain is built from TRBV29-1 and TRBJ2-7; 8 nucleotides align to TRBD2. The CDR3 totals 14 residues. With 0 bases clipped from V and 2 bases from J, the junction kept 3 bases outside the gene matches. CDR1 and CDR2 from the germline V gene are SQVTM and ANQGSEA. CDR3 coding DNA: TGCAGCGTTGAAGATCGGGGACTAGCCTACGAGCAGTACTTC. This encodes CSVEDRGLAYEQYF.

The genes are TRBV27 and TRBJ2-2; no clear D gene. Deletions cut 7 bases from V and 5 bases from J, with 11 bases between. Per germline, CDR1 MNHEY and CDR2 SMNVEV (reference sequence). The CDR3 sequence is 13 residues long. CDR3 coding DNA: TGTGCCAGCAAGAATACGGCTACCGGGGAGCTGTTTTTT. Residues: CASKNTATGELFF.

The chain recombines TRBV11-2 with TRBJ2-1; tentative D call: TRBD1 (6 bases). Per the germline V gene, CDR1 is SGHAT and CDR2 is FQNNGV. V was shortened by 6 bases and J by 4 bases, with 19 bases between the two germline ends. This CDR3 is built from 16 residues. The CDR3 is CASRSWGRKLYNEQFF. CDR3 bases: TGTGCCAGCAGGAGCTGGGGGCGGAAATTGTACAATGAGCAGTTCTTC.

The CDR3 DNA is TGTGCCAGCAGATCACTAAGGCGGGCCTTGGGTGAGCAGTTCTTC. This encodes CASRSLRRALGEQFF. The chain employs TRBV11-2 and TRBJ2-1, with D possibly being TRBD2 (5 bases). Germline CDR1 SGHAT, CDR2 FQNNGV. The CDR3 sequence is 15 residues long. Deletions cut 6 bases from V and 9 bases from J, with 21 bases between.

This clone was counted a single time. The chain links TRBV28 to TRBJ2-1, with D hard to call. Germline V CDR1 and CDR2: MDHEN, SYDVKM. The CDR3 extends over 12 amino acids. V was pared by 10 bases and J by 4 bases, with 11 bases between. The CDR3 nucleotides are TGTGCCACCTCCGAGAGTTACAATGAGCAGTTCTTC. It specifies CATSESYNEQFF.

The DNA for the CDR3 is TGTGCCAGCAGCTTACCTGGGACAGGCAAAACCTACGAGCAGTACTTC. Amino acids: CASSLPGTGKTYEQYF. The rearrangement joins TRBV7-2 to TRBJ2-7; 8 bases fit TRBD1. Germline trimming cut 2 bases from V and 2 bases from J; bases unmatched to any gene: 8. This CDR3 contains 16 residues. Germline-derived CDR1 and CDR2 are SGHTA and FQGNSA.

The CDR3 here is CASSMFGQSTDTQYF. CDR3 nucleotide sequence: TGTGCCAGTAGTATGTTTGGGCAGAGCACAGATACGCAGTATTTT. The chain has TRBV19 and TRBJ2-3; D is undetermined. CDR1 is LNHDA and CDR2 is SQIVND in the germline V gene (reference sequence). The V gene lost 3 bases and the J gene lost 0 bases, with 10 bases spanning the gap. This CDR3 is built from 15 residues.

This clone was recorded only once. The chain combines TRBV28 with TRBJ1-5; D is unresolved. The CDR3 contains 18 residues. Germline CDR1 and CDR2: MDHEN and SYDVKM. Trimming removed 4 bases from V and 2 bases from J, with 21 bases in between. CDR3 sequence reads: CASSSTESLTLGNQPQHF. In DNA form, the CDR3 reads TGTGCCAGCAGTTCCACAGAGAGCCTAACGCTTGGCAATCAGCCCCAGCATTTT. Complete variable domain (other parts from reference TRBV28 and TRBJ1-5): DVKVTQSSRYLVKRTGEKVFLECVQDMDHENMFWYRQDPGLGLRLIYFSYDVKMKEKGDIPEGYSVSREKKERFSLILESASTNQTSMYLCASSSTESLTLGNQPQHFGDGTRLSIL.

This clone was seen a handful of times. The rearrangement uses TRBV29-1 and TRBJ1-2; D is perhaps TRBD1 (5 bases). Germline loops: CDR1 SQVTM, CDR2 ANQGSEA. This CDR3 has 10 residues. V lost 8 bases, J lost 7 bases, and 11 bases lay in between. For the CDR3, the DNA is TGCAGCTCGGGGGATAGTGGCTACACCTTC. It is translated as CSSGDSGYTF. The whole variable domain, filled in from reference TRBV29-1 and TRBJ1-2, reads SAVISQKPSRDICQRGTSLTIQCQVDSQVTMMFWYRQQPGQSLTLIATANQGSEATYESGFVIDKFPISRPNLTFSTLTVSNMSPEDSSIYLCSSGDSGYTFGSGTRLTVV.

This chain joins TRBV5-1 and TRBJ2-3; the D is unclear. Germline CDR1 SGHRS, CDR2 YFSETQ. The ends were cut back, 6 bases at V and 4 bases at J, with 12 bases in the middle. CDR3 length: 13 amino acids. The CDR3 sequence: CASTGLIADTQYF. Written as DNA, the CDR3 is TGCGCCAGCACCGGTCTCATCGCAGATACGCAGTATTTT.

The rearrangement uses TRBV5-1 and TRBJ2-2, with 10 bases aligning to TRBD2. The germline CDR1 and CDR2 sequences are SGHRS and YFSETQ. The ends lost 7 bases at V and 5 bases at J; junction bases unmatched: 14. This CDR3 is 17 amino acids long. The CDR3 sequence is CASYPPEREGGTGELFF. CDR3 DNA sequence: TGCGCCAGCTACCCCCCGGAGCGGGAGGGAGGTACCGGGGAGCTGTTTTTT. The full variable domain, in which reference TRBV5-1 and TRBJ2-2 provide the parts outside the CDR3, is KAGVTQTPRYLIKTRGQQVTLSCSPISGHRSVSWYQQTPGQGLQFLFEYFSETQRNKGNFPGRFSGRQFSNSRSEMNVSTLELGDSALYLCASYPPEREGGTGELFFGEGSRLTVL.

The chain uses TRBV6-4 and TRBJ2-7, with 9 bases matching TRBD2. Germline V gene data show CDR1 as MRHNA and CDR2 as SNTAGT. The CDR3 loop spans 13 amino acids. V shed 2 bases, J shed 9 bases, and the junction held 5 bases outside the gene matches. Here the CDR3 reads CASSDVAGAGQYF. For the CDR3, the DNA is TGTGCCAGCAGTGACGTAGCGGGAGCCGGGCAGTACTTC.

The chain is built from TRBV29-1 and TRBJ2-7, with 13 bases lining up with TRBD2. Germline assignment: CDR1 SQVTM and CDR2 ANQGSEA. J was trimmed by 3 bases and V by 7 bases; bases with no gene match: 3. The CDR3 has 13 residues. This CDR3 is CSGRTSGSYEQYF. CDR3 coding DNA: TGCAGCGGACGGACTAGCGGGAGCTACGAGCAGTACTTC.

This clone was observed once. Other DNA sequences in the same sample also yield this CDR3. The rearrangement links TRBV5-1 to TRBJ2-7; 11 nucleotides line up with TRBD2. This CDR3 is 16 amino acids long. The trim removed 0 bases at V and 0 bases at J, leaving 2 bases unmatched. The germline V gene has CDR1 SGHRS and CDR2 YFSETQ. Here the CDR3 reads CASSLGLAGSSYEQYF. DNA for the CDR3: TGCGCCAGCAGCTTGGGACTAGCGGGAAGCTCCTACGAGCAGTACTTC.

The chain joins TRBV7-3 to TRBJ2-1; 9 nucleotides align to TRBD2. The V gene's germline CDR1 is SGHTA and CDR2 FQGTGA. Losses at the gene ends were 1 base for V and 4 bases for J; bases not matched to a gene: 5. The CDR3 runs 16 residues. DNA of the CDR3: TGTGCCAGCAGCTTAATAGCCAGCGGGAGGTACAATGAGCAGTTCTTC. Its protein product is CASSLIASGRYNEQFF.

Points on this clone: The same CDR3 can be traced to other DNA sequences in this sample. The chain recombines TRBV28 with TRBJ2-7; D ambiguous. CDR3 length: 12 amino acids. CDR1 and CDR2 (germline): MDHEN, SYDVKM. Trimming shortened V by 5 bases and J by 3 bases, and 8 bases separated the two germline ends. The CDR3 DNA reads TGTGCCAGCAGTCCACCCCTCTACGAGCAGTACTTC. It codes for CASSPPLYEQYF.

The genes are TRBV25-1 and TRBJ1-1, with TRBD1 as a possible D gene (5 bases). Germline V gives CDR1 MGHDK, CDR2 SYGVNS. The CDR3 has 12 amino acids. V shed 8 bases and J shed 7 bases, with 14 bases lying between them. Written as DNA, the CDR3 is TGTGCCAGCGCCCTAGAGGGGAATGAAGCTTTCTTT. Its protein is CASALEGNEAFF.

This chain uses TRBV29-1 with TRBJ2-1, with 12 positions matching TRBD2. CDR3 length: 15 residues. Trimming at V came to 3 bases and at J to 6 bases, leaving 6 bases not matched to a gene. Germline V gene lookup returns CDR1 SQVTM and CDR2 ANQGSEA. DNA of the CDR3: TGCAGCGTTGACTTAAGACTAGCGGGAGTCAATGAGCAGTTCTTC. It is translated as CSVDLRLAGVNEQFF.

V gene TRBV5-1 combines with J gene TRBJ2-5, with 7 bases aligning to TRBD1. This CDR3 is built from 15 residues. J was trimmed by 4 bases and V by 3 bases; bases with no gene match: 9. Germline V gene sequence: CDR1 SGHRS, CDR2 YFSETQ. CDR3 in DNA: TGCGCCAGCAGCTGGAGAGGGGGCGTAAGAGAGACCCAGTACTTC. Translation: CASSWRGGVRETQYF.